The 9 T cell receptor beta chains in this list originate from one sample, sequenced in a study of cytomegalovirus exposure and HLA in healthy donors. Primers included in the PCR were 60 Vbeta and 13 Jbeta primers. The table came from immunoSEQ multiplex PCR; TCRdb's copy has only in-frame clones and leaves some out. This sample has about 120,000 clones; roughly 80% occur once, and the top ten carry roughly 2.6%. Sequencing used PBMCs. These receptors were collected from a female donor in good health and CMV-seronegative.

The genes are TRBV6-1 and TRBJ1-5; TRBD1 matches at 7 bases. The CDR3 is made up of 13 amino acids. Germline trimming cut 8 bases from V and 6 bases from J; bases unmatched to any gene: 7. The germline gives CDR1 MNHNS, CDR2 SASEGT. Here the CDR3 reads CASLGTASQPQHF. The CDR3, as DNA: TGTGCCAGCCTCGGGACAGCGAGTCAGCCCCAGCATTTT.

The chain joins TRBV5-1 to TRBJ1-1, with a possible D match to TRBD1 (6 bases). The V gene lost 0 bases and the J gene lost 1 base, with 10 bases spanning the gap. In germline, CDR1 is SGHRS, CDR2 YFSETQ. The CDR3 length is 15 residues. CDR3: CASSLGGQRNTEAFF. Written as DNA, the CDR3 is TGCGCCAGCAGCTTGGGAGGACAGCGGAACACTGAAGCTTTCTTT.

This clone was seen only a few times. This rearrangement joins TRBV9 to TRBJ1-2; TRBD1 might be the D (5 bases). In germline, CDR1 is SGDLS, CDR2 YYNGEE. Trimming left V 0 bases short and J 3 bases short, with 6 bases between. This CDR3 is built from 13 residues. This chain's CDR3 is CASSVEGHYGYTF. The DNA of the CDR3 is TGTGCCAGCAGCGTAGAGGGGCACTATGGCTACACCTTC.

The rearrangement joins TRBV6-1 to TRBJ2-5; 10 bases fit TRBD2. From germline, CDR1 is MNHNS and CDR2 SASEGT. The V gene end was trimmed by 3 bases and the J gene end by 3 bases; junction bases not matched to a gene: 4. This CDR3 has 15 residues. The CDR3 DNA follows: TGTGCCAGCAGTGAGGTTAGCGGGGGGAAAGAGACCCAGTACTTC. Its protein product is CASSEVSGGKETQYF.

The genes are TRBV5-1 and TRBJ1-2, with TRBD1 as a possible D gene (5 bases). This CDR3 region has 14 residues. Germline CDR1 reads SGHRS; CDR2 reads YFSETQ. The V end was cut by 8 bases, the J end by 6 bases, with 20 bases between. The CDR3 sequence: CASRSTGPGNGYTF. CDR3 sequence (DNA): TGCGCCAGTAGAAGTACCGGGCCAGGGAATGGCTACACCTTC.

The chain links TRBV4-1 to TRBJ1-2, with D possibly TRBD1 on 5 matching bases. Trimming pared 4 bases from V and 0 bases from J, leaving 12 bases between. The CDR3 consists of 15 residues. Germline CDR1 reads MGHRA; CDR2 reads YSYEKL. CDR3: CASSPRTISNYGYTF. The CDR3 DNA reads TGCGCCAGCAGCCCCCGGACAATTTCTAACTATGGCTACACCTTC.

V gene TRBV13 combines with J gene TRBJ2-7, with 10 positions matching TRBD1. The J segment lost 2 bases and the V segment lost 5 bases, leaving 3 bases of the junction unmatched. Germline assignment: CDR1 PRHDT and CDR2 FYEKMQ (reference sequence). CDR3 length equals 14 residues. The CDR3 protein is CASSHGQGAYEQYF. CDR3 nucleotide sequence: TGTGCCAGCAGCCACGGACAGGGGGCCTACGAGCAGTACTTC.

This chain links TRBV4-1 with TRBJ1-1, with a possible D match to TRBD1 (5 bases). The CDR3 sequence is 13 residues long. Germline lookup yields CDR1 MGHRA and CDR2 YSYEKL. Trimming left V 4 bases short and J 7 bases short, with 13 bases between. For the CDR3, the DNA is TGCGCCAGCAGCCCTCCTCGGGGGATTGAAGCTTTCTTT. It specifies CASSPPRGIEAFF.

This clone has a handful of counts. The chain carries TRBV10-2 and TRBJ2-3, with 7 bases matching TRBD2. Germline loops: CDR1 WSHSY, CDR2 SAAADI. This CDR3 comprises 13 residues. Germline trimming cut 7 bases from V and 0 bases from J; bases unmatched to any gene: 1. The CDR3 sequence is CASMGGSTDTQYF. CDR3 DNA: TGCGCCAGCATGGGGGGGAGCACAGATACGCAGTATTTT.